This paragraph covers one T cell receptor (beta chain) sequence. This record belongs to a study of blood T cell repertoires in COVID-19. Study information: The samples span acute and convalescent COVID-19 from the United States, Italy and Spain. Sources were T cells, B-cell-depleted T cells, or PBMCs; the material itself was cDNA or gDNA.

CDR3 length: 14 residues. CDR1 is MNHNY and CDR2 is SVGAGI in the germline V gene (reference sequence). After removal of 7 bases from V and 1 base from J, the junction contained 6 bases not matched to a gene. Clones were read by immunoSEQ multiplex PCR, and TCRdb kept only the in-frame ones, dropping some. The table includes approximately 300,000 clones, more than 70% detected once. This clonotype was obtained from a woman aged 45-65 years with acute or convalescent COVID-19. The sequenced sample consisted of peripheral blood. The gene calls are TRBV6-6 and TRBJ2-5; 7 bases match TRBD1. The DNA for the CDR3 is TGTGCCAGCAACACCAGGGGGAGCCAAGAGACCCAGTACTTC. Protein product: CASNTRGSQETQYF.